Listed below are T cell receptor beta chains from one sample, sequenced in a study of cytomegalovirus exposure and HLA in healthy donors. This table comes from immunoSEQ multiplex PCR, and its TCRdb copy is limited to in-frame clones, with some not included. The sample contains roughly 100,000 clones, under 85% of which appear only once. Input material: PBMCs. These receptors all stem from a woman aged 35 to 49 in good health and CMV-seropositive. CDR3s include the opening cysteine and the closing phenylalanine or tryptophan. D genes are given only for firm matches. The size of a clone is reported for some rows only, either as once, few or many, or as a class for expanded clones.

CDR3 protein: CASTRQGGNYGYTF
CDR3 DNA: TGTGCCAGTACCAGACAGGGGGGCAACTATGGCTACACCTTC
J gene: TRBJ1-2
V gene: TRBV9
clone size: NA
D gene: TRBD1

CDR3 protein: CASGEGAYNEQFF
CDR3 DNA: TGTGCCAGCGGGGAGGGCGCTTACAATGAGCAGTTCTTC
J gene: TRBJ2-1
V gene: TRBV5-8
clone size: NA
D gene: TRBD2

CDR3 protein: CASSMWTSGSEQYF
CDR3 DNA: TGTGCCAGTAGTATGTGGACTAGCGGTTCCGAGCAGTACTTC
J gene: TRBJ2-7
V gene: TRBV19
clone size: NA
D gene: TRBD2

CDR3 protein: CASSHTSGGRGGELFF
CDR3 DNA: TGTGCCAGCAGCCATACGAGCGGGGGGAGGGGAGGGGAGCTGTTTTTT
J gene: TRBJ2-2
V gene: TRBV5-4
clone size: NA
D gene: TRBD2

CDR3 protein: CASSHNPREGAKGLAKNIQYF
CDR3 DNA: TGCGCCAGCAGCCACAACCCGAGAGAGGGGGCGAAGGGCCTAGCCAAAAACATTCAGTACTTC
J gene: TRBJ2-4
V gene: TRBV4-1
clone size: NA
D gene: TRBD1

CDR3 protein: CATSAPGTGGKNIQYF
CDR3 DNA: TGTGCCACCAGCGCCCCCGGGACAGGAGGAAAAAACATTCAGTACTTC
J gene: TRBJ2-4
V gene: TRBV15
clone size: NA
D gene: TRBD1

CDR3 protein: CASSDLREADEKLFF
CDR3 DNA: TGTGCCAGCAGCGACCTCCGGGAGGCTGATGAAAAACTGTTTTTT
J gene: TRBJ1-4
V gene: TRBV5-5
clone size: NA
D gene: NA

CDR3 protein: CASSQVISGSNEQFF
CDR3 DNA: TGCGCCAGCAGCCAAGTTATTAGCGGGAGCAATGAGCAGTTCTTC
J gene: TRBJ2-1
V gene: TRBV4-1
clone size: NA
D gene: TRBD2

CDR3 protein: CASSRRDRGAGANVLTF
CDR3 DNA: TGCGCCAGCAGCCGCCGGGACAGGGGGGCTGGGGCCAACGTCCTGACTTTC
J gene: TRBJ2-6
V gene: TRBV5-1
clone size: NA
D gene: TRBD1

CDR3 protein: CASSIVGAVRGDYGYTF
CDR3 DNA: TGTGCCAGTAGTATAGTAGGGGCAGTTCGAGGTGACTATGGCTACACCTTC
J gene: TRBJ1-2
V gene: TRBV19
clone size: NA
D gene: NA

CDR3 protein: CASSEGGGAETQYF
CDR3 DNA: TGTGCCAGCAGTGAAGGCGGGGGGGCAGAGACCCAGTACTTC
J gene: TRBJ2-5
V gene: TRBV6-1
clone size: few
D gene: TRBD2

CDR3 protein: CASSQERSGGRADTQYF
CDR3 DNA: TGCGCCAGCAGCCAAGAACGCTCAGGGGGCCGCGCAGATACGCAGTATTTT
J gene: TRBJ2-3
V gene: TRBV4-1
clone size: NA
D gene: TRBD1

CDR3 protein: CASSRTRGNQETQYF
CDR3 DNA: TGCGCCAGCAGCCGAACTCGCGGGAACCAAGAGACCCAGTACTTC
J gene: TRBJ2-5
V gene: TRBV5-1
clone size: NA
D gene: NA

CDR3 protein: CASSLTDRVDNTEAFF
CDR3 DNA: TGTGCCAGCAGTTTAACGGACAGGGTCGATAACACTGAAGCTTTCTTT
J gene: TRBJ1-1
V gene: TRBV28
clone size: few
D gene: TRBD1

CDR3 protein: CASSRDRVIYEQYF
CDR3 DNA: TGTGCCAGCAGCCGGGACAGGGTAATTTACGAGCAGTACTTC
J gene: TRBJ2-7
V gene: TRBV6-1
clone size: NA
D gene: TRBD1

CDR3 protein: CASSPGDGSGIYEQYF
CDR3 DNA: TGTGCCAGCAGCCCCGGGGATGGTAGCGGGATCTACGAGCAGTACTTC
J gene: TRBJ2-7
V gene: TRBV28
clone size: NA
D gene: TRBD2

CDR3 protein: CASAQITGELFF
CDR3 DNA: TGTGCCAGCGCCCAGATAACGGGGGAGCTGTTTTTT
J gene: TRBJ2-2
V gene: TRBV6-6
clone size: few
D gene: NA

CDR3 protein: CASSGQGAGNTEAFF
CDR3 DNA: TGTGCCAGCAGCGGACAGGGGGCTGGGAACACTGAAGCTTTCTTT
J gene: TRBJ1-1
V gene: TRBV5-5
clone size: NA
D gene: TRBD1

CDR3 protein: CASGLRGNEQYF
CDR3 DNA: TGTGCTAGTGGTTTGCGGGGGAACGAGCAGTACTTC
J gene: TRBJ2-7
V gene: TRBV12-5
clone size: NA
D gene: NA

CDR3 protein: CASSRGSGSEKLFF
CDR3 DNA: TGTGCCAGTAGTAGGGGCTCCGGTTCTGAAAAACTGTTTTTT
J gene: TRBJ1-4
V gene: TRBV19
clone size: NA
D gene: NA

CDR3 protein: CASSVDGTAGNTIYF
CDR3 DNA: TGTGCCAGCAGCGTCGACGGGACAGCTGGAAACACCATATATTTT
J gene: TRBJ1-3
V gene: TRBV7-6
clone size: NA
D gene: TRBD1

CDR3 protein: CASSLLDITEAFF
CDR3 DNA: TGTGCCAGCAGCCTATTGGACATCACTGAAGCTTTCTTT
J gene: TRBJ1-1
V gene: TRBV5-6
clone size: NA
D gene: NA

CDR3 protein: CASSYRLWGPIQGTNEKLFF
CDR3 DNA: TGTGCCAGCAGTTACCGACTATGGGGGCCAATACAGGGGACTAATGAAAAACTGTTTTTT
J gene: TRBJ1-4
V gene: TRBV27
clone size: NA
D gene: TRBD1

CDR3 protein: CASSLGSGTGVPGELFF
CDR3 DNA: TGTGCCAGCAGCTTAGGATCTGGGACAGGAGTACCCGGGGAGCTGTTTTTT
J gene: TRBJ2-2
V gene: TRBV11-3
clone size: NA
D gene: TRBD1

CDR3 protein: CASSLSAGKPFF
CDR3 DNA: TGTGCCAGCAGCTTAAGCGCAGGGAAGCCTTTCTTT
J gene: TRBJ1-1
V gene: TRBV7-9
clone size: NA
D gene: NA

CDR3 protein: CAIRPTGVNQETQYF
CDR3 DNA: TGTGCCATCAGACCTACAGGGGTCAACCAAGAGACCCAGTACTTC
J gene: TRBJ2-5
V gene: TRBV10-3
clone size: NA
D gene: TRBD1

CDR3 protein: CASTLIGTGNTGELFF
CDR3 DNA: TGTGCCAGCACCTTGATAGGGACAGGGAACACCGGGGAGCTGTTTTTT
J gene: TRBJ2-2
V gene: TRBV28
clone size: NA
D gene: TRBD1

CDR3 protein: CAGPQGEAFF
CDR3 DNA: TGTGCCGGCCCGCAGGGTGAAGCTTTCTTT
J gene: TRBJ1-1
V gene: TRBV2
clone size: NA
D gene: NA

CDR3 protein: CASSRRGGAGNEQFF
CDR3 DNA: TGTGCCAGCAGCCGGAGAGGTGGGGCGGGGAATGAGCAGTTCTTC
J gene: TRBJ2-1
V gene: TRBV13
clone size: few
D gene: NA

CDR3 protein: CASSSRPEDTQYF
CDR3 DNA: TGTGCCAGCAGCTCCAGGCCCGAAGACACGCAGTATTTT
J gene: TRBJ2-3
V gene: TRBV7-9
clone size: NA
D gene: NA

CDR3 protein: CASSPRTGAPYEQYF
CDR3 DNA: TGTGCCAGCAGCCCTCGGACAGGGGCGCCCTACGAGCAGTACTTC
J gene: TRBJ2-7
V gene: TRBV27
clone size: NA
D gene: TRBD1

CDR3 protein: CASSYSTSGGTGELFF
CDR3 DNA: TGTGCCAGCAGTTACTCAACTAGCGGGGGCACCGGGGAGCTGTTTTTT
J gene: TRBJ2-2
V gene: TRBV6-5
clone size: NA
D gene: TRBD2

CDR3 protein: CASSIISGTGVLANYGYTF
CDR3 DNA: TGTGCCAGTAGTATAATCTCAGGGACAGGGGTTTTAGCTAACTATGGCTACACCTTC
J gene: TRBJ1-2
V gene: TRBV19
clone size: once
D gene: TRBD1

CDR3 protein: CSSSLGGVGYF
CDR3 DNA: TGTTCCAGCAGCTTAGGGGGGGTCGGGTATTTT
J gene: TRBJ2-3
V gene: TRBV7-9
clone size: NA
D gene: NA

CDR3 protein: CASSAEDTEAFF
CDR3 DNA: TGTGCCAGCAGCGCCGAGGACACTGAAGCTTTCTTT
J gene: TRBJ1-1
V gene: TRBV2
clone size: few
D gene: NA

CDR3 protein: CASRSAGGTDTQYF
CDR3 DNA: TGCGCCAGCAGGTCGGCGGGTGGTACAGATACGCAGTATTTT
J gene: TRBJ2-3
V gene: TRBV5-1
clone size: NA
D gene: NA

CDR3 protein: CASSIGPTARYEQYF
CDR3 DNA: TGTGCCAGTAGTATAGGACCGACTGCCCGCTACGAGCAGTACTTC
J gene: TRBJ2-7
V gene: TRBV19
clone size: NA
D gene: NA

CDR3 protein: CASSSPTSGSYNEQFF
CDR3 DNA: TGTGCCAGCAGCTCTCCGACTAGCGGGAGCTACAATGAGCAGTTCTTC
J gene: TRBJ2-1
V gene: TRBV5-4
clone size: NA
D gene: TRBD2

CDR3 protein: CASGTRGGSQYF
CDR3 DNA: TGCGCCAGCGGAACTCGGGGGGGCAGTCAGTACTTC
J gene: TRBJ2-7
V gene: TRBV5-1
clone size: NA
D gene: TRBD2

CDR3 protein: CASRPVRQGAVRPFEAFF
CDR3 DNA: TGTGCCAGCAGGCCAGTTAGGCAGGGGGCCGTTCGACCGTTTGAAGCTTTCTTT
J gene: TRBJ1-1
V gene: TRBV14
clone size: once
D gene: TRBD1

CDR3 protein: CASSYWQGRHETQYF
CDR3 DNA: TGTGCCAGCAGTTACTGGCAGGGAAGGCACGAGACCCAGTACTTC
J gene: TRBJ2-5
V gene: TRBV6-5
clone size: NA
D gene: NA

CDR3 protein: CASSLSVLAGGQEGEQFF
CDR3 DNA: TGTGCCAGCAGTTTATCGGTCCTAGCGGGAGGTCAGGAGGGTGAGCAGTTCTTC
J gene: TRBJ2-1
V gene: TRBV27
clone size: few
D gene: TRBD2

CDR3 protein: CASSLTTGVRYEQYF
CDR3 DNA: TGCGCCAGCAGCCTCACCACCGGGGTGAGGTACGAGCAGTACTTC
J gene: TRBJ2-7
V gene: TRBV4-3
clone size: NA
D gene: NA

CDR3 protein: CASSEWFGGTKNIQYF
CDR3 DNA: TGTGCCAGCAGTGAATGGTTCGGGGGAACCAAAAACATTCAGTACTTC
J gene: TRBJ2-4
V gene: TRBV6-1
clone size: NA
D gene: NA

CDR3 protein: CASSRDRGGGSPLHF
CDR3 DNA: TGTGCCAGCAGTAGGGACCGCGGGGGTGGATCACCCCTCCACTTT
J gene: TRBJ1-6
V gene: TRBV28
clone size: once
D gene: NA

CDR3 protein: CASSFLSGGIHSNQPQHF
CDR3 DNA: TGTGCCAGCAGCTTCTTGTCAGGGGGCATCCATAGCAATCAGCCCCAGCATTTT
J gene: TRBJ1-5
V gene: TRBV7-2
clone size: NA
D gene: TRBD1

CDR3 protein: CAISEGGAGLGNTEAFF
CDR3 DNA: TGTGCCATCAGTGAGGGGGGGGCAGGACTAGGAAACACTGAAGCTTTCTTT
J gene: TRBJ1-1
V gene: TRBV10-3
clone size: NA
D gene: NA

CDR3 protein: CASSPRRASGGATDTQYF
CDR3 DNA: TGTGCCAGCAGTCCCCGCCGGGCTAGCGGGGGGGCCACAGATACGCAGTATTTT
J gene: TRBJ2-3
V gene: TRBV28
clone size: once
D gene: TRBD2

CDR3 protein: CASSLSGWEYF
CDR3 DNA: TGTGCCAGCAGCCTATCGGGGTGGGAGTACTTC
J gene: TRBJ2-7
V gene: TRBV5-6
clone size: NA
D gene: NA